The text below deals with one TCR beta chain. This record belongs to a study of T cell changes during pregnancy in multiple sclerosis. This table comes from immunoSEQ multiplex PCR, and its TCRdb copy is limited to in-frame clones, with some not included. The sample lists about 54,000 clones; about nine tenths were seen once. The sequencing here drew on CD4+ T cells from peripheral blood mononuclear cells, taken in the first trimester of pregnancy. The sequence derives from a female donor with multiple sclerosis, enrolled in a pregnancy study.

The CDR3: CATQGGPRSPLHF. The CDR3 DNA sequence: TGTGCCACACAGGGGGGGCCAAGGTCACCCCTCCACTTT. The V call is TRBV28, the J call TRBJ1-6; 8 bases match TRBD1. V lost 10 bases and J lost 10; bases outside the gene matches: 9. The CDR3 has 13 amino acids. Germline assignment: CDR1 MDHEN and CDR2 SYDVKM. The variable domain in full, with the rest retrieved from reference TRBV28 and TRBJ1-6, is DVKVTQSSRYLVKRTGEKVFLECVQDMDHENMFWYRQDPGLGLRLIYFSYDVKMKEKGDIPEGYSVSREKKERFSLILESASTNQTSMYLCATQGGPRSPLHFGNGTRLTVT.